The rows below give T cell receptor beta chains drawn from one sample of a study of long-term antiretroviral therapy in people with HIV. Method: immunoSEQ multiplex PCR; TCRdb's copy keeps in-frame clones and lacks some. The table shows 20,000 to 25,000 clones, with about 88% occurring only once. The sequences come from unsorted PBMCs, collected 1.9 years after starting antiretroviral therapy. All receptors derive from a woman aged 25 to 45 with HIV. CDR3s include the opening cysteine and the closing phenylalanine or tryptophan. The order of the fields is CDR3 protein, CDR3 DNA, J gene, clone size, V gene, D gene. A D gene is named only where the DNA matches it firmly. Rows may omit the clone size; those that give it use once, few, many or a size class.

CDR3 protein: CASSQDRNTEAFF
CDR3 DNA: TGTGCCAGCAGCCAGGACAGGAACACTGAAGCTTTCTTT
J gene: TRBJ1-1
clone size: NA
V gene: TRBV7-2
D gene: NA

CDR3 protein: CASSLRQGLRMNTEAFF
CDR3 DNA: TGTGCCAGCAGCCTTAGACAGGGCTTAAGGATGAACACTGAAGCTTTCTTT
J gene: TRBJ1-1
clone size: NA
V gene: TRBV5-6
D gene: TRBD1

CDR3 protein: CASSDKLAGGEETQYF
CDR3 DNA: TGTGCCAGCAGCGACAAACTAGCGGGGGGGGAAGAGACCCAGTACTTC
J gene: TRBJ2-5
clone size: once
V gene: TRBV13
D gene: TRBD2

CDR3 protein: CASSTLGETQYF
CDR3 DNA: TGTGCCAGCAGTACCCTAGGAGAGACCCAGTACTTC
J gene: TRBJ2-5
clone size: NA
V gene: TRBV6-6
D gene: NA

CDR3 protein: CASSVATGDEPQHF
CDR3 DNA: TGTGCCAGCAGCGTAGCTACGGGGGACGAGCCCCAGCATTTT
J gene: TRBJ1-5
clone size: few
V gene: TRBV9
D gene: NA

CDR3 protein: CASRFRDGTDTQYF
CDR3 DNA: TGTGCCAGCAGATTCCGGGACGGCACAGATACGCAGTATTTT
J gene: TRBJ2-3
clone size: NA
V gene: TRBV11-2
D gene: NA

CDR3 protein: CASSLGDRVEAFF
CDR3 DNA: TGCGCCAGCAGCTTGGGCGACAGGGTTGAAGCTTTCTTT
J gene: TRBJ1-1
clone size: NA
V gene: TRBV5-1
D gene: TRBD1

CDR3 protein: CASSLAGTSGGAVRTDTQYF
CDR3 DNA: TGCGCCAGCAGCTTGGCAGGGACTAGCGGGGGGGCAGTGAGAACAGATACGCAGTATTTT
J gene: TRBJ2-3
clone size: NA
V gene: TRBV5-1
D gene: TRBD2

CDR3 protein: CAWSAGQGSDTQYF
CDR3 DNA: TGTGCCTGGAGTGCAGGACAGGGATCGGATACGCAGTATTTT
J gene: TRBJ2-3
clone size: NA
V gene: TRBV30
D gene: TRBD1

CDR3 protein: CASSLGDTYNEQFF
CDR3 DNA: TGCGCCAGCAGCTTGGGGGACACCTACAATGAGCAGTTCTTC
J gene: TRBJ2-1
clone size: NA
V gene: TRBV5-1
D gene: NA

CDR3 protein: CSVEVVGQGDTEAFF
CDR3 DNA: TGCAGCGTTGAAGTTGTAGGACAGGGCGACACTGAAGCTTTCTTT
J gene: TRBJ1-1
clone size: NA
V gene: TRBV29-1
D gene: TRBD1

CDR3 protein: CAISGGILTEAFF
CDR3 DNA: TGTGCCATCAGTGGGGGAATTCTCACTGAAGCTTTCTTT
J gene: TRBJ1-1
clone size: NA
V gene: TRBV10-3
D gene: NA

CDR3 protein: CASSLIYDRAYEQYF
CDR3 DNA: TGTGCCAGCAGCTTAATCTATGACAGGGCCTACGAGCAGTACTTC
J gene: TRBJ2-7
clone size: NA
V gene: TRBV11-2
D gene: TRBD1

CDR3 protein: CASSRGSYGYTF
CDR3 DNA: TGTGCCAGCTCCAGGGGAAGCTATGGCTACACCTTC
J gene: TRBJ1-2
clone size: few
V gene: TRBV25-1
D gene: NA

CDR3 protein: CASTGGRIYNEQFF
CDR3 DNA: TGTGCCAGTACAGGGGGCCGCATCTACAATGAGCAGTTCTTC
J gene: TRBJ2-1
clone size: once
V gene: TRBV5-6
D gene: TRBD1

CDR3 protein: CATSREAGTASYGYTF
CDR3 DNA: TGTGCCACCAGCAGAGAAGCCGGGACAGCCAGTTATGGCTACACCTTC
J gene: TRBJ1-2
clone size: NA
V gene: TRBV15
D gene: TRBD1

CDR3 protein: CASSLGQGSTDTQYF
CDR3 DNA: TGTGCCAGCAGCTTGGGACAGGGGAGCACAGATACGCAGTATTTT
J gene: TRBJ2-3
clone size: NA
V gene: TRBV5-4
D gene: TRBD1

CDR3 protein: CAWSVTGTVPTGELFF
CDR3 DNA: TGTGCCTGGAGTGTAACGGGGACAGTCCCCACCGGGGAGCTGTTTTTT
J gene: TRBJ2-2
clone size: NA
V gene: TRBV30
D gene: TRBD1

CDR3 protein: CAWNLQGNGELFF
CDR3 DNA: TGTGCCTGGAATTTACAAGGGAACGGGGAGCTGTTTTTT
J gene: TRBJ2-2
clone size: NA
V gene: TRBV30
D gene: NA

CDR3 protein: CASSEHLTDYGYTF
CDR3 DNA: TGTGCCAGCAGTGAACATTTAACAGACTATGGCTACACCTTC
J gene: TRBJ1-2
clone size: once
V gene: TRBV6-1
D gene: NA

CDR3 protein: CATLGGGTVGDTQYF
CDR3 DNA: TGTGCCACCTTGGGGGGGGGCACCGTGGGAGATACGCAGTATTTT
J gene: TRBJ2-3
clone size: once
V gene: TRBV2
D gene: NA

CDR3 protein: CASSVGQYNSPLHF
CDR3 DNA: TGTGCCAGCAGCGTAGGGCAGTATAATTCACCCCTCCACTTT
J gene: TRBJ1-6
clone size: NA
V gene: TRBV9
D gene: NA